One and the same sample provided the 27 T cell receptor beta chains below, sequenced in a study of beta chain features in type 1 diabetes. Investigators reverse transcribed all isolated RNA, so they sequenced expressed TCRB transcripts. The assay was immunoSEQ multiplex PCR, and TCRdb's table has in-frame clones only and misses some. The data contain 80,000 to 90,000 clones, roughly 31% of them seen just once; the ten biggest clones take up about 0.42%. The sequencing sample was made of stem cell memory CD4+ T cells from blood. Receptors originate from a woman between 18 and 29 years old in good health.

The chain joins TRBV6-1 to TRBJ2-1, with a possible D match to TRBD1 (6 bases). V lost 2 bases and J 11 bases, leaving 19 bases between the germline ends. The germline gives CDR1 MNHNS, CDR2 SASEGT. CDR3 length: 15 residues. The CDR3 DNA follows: TGTGCCAGCAGTGAAATTAGGGTAAGGACAGCGAAGCAGTTCTTC. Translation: CASSEIRVRTAKQFF.

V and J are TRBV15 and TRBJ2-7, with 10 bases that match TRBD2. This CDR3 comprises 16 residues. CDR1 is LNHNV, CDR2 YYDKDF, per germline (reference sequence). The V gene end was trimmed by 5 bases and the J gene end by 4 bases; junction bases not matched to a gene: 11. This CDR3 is CATSPPPSGSFYEQYF. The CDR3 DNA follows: TGTGCCACCAGCCCTCCTCCTAGCGGGAGTTTTTACGAGCAGTACTTC.

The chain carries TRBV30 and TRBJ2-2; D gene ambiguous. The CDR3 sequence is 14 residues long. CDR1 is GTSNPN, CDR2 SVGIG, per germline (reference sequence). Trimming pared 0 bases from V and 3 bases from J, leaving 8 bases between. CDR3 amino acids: CAWSVLKHTGELFF. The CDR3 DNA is TGTGCCTGGAGTGTACTTAAGCACACCGGGGAGCTGTTTTTT. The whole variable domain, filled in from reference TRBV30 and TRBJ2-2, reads SQTIHQWPATLVQPVGSPLSLECTVEGTSNPNLYWYRQAAGRGLQLLFYSVGIGQISSEVPQNLSASRPQDRQFILSSKKLLLSDSGFYLCAWSVLKHTGELFFGEGSRLTVL.

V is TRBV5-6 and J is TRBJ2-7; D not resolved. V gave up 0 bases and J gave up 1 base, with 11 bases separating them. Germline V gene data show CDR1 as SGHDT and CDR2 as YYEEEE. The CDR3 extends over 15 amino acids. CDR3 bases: TGTGCCAGCAGCTTGGTCCGGTTTCTATCCTACGAGCAGTACTTC. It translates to CASSLVRFLSYEQYF.

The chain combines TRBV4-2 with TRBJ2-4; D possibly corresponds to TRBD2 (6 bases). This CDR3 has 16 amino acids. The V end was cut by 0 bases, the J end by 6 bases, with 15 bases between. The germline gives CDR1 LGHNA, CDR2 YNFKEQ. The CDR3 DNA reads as TGTGCCAGCAGCCAAGATTACGGGAGCAGTTTAAACATTCAGTACTTC. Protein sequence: CASSQDYGSSLNIQYF.

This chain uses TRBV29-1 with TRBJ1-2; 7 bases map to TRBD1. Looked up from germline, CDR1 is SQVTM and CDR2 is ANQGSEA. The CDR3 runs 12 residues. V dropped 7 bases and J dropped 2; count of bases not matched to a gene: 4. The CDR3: CSAGQANYGYTF. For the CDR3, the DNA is TGCAGCGCAGGACAGGCGAACTATGGCTACACCTTC.

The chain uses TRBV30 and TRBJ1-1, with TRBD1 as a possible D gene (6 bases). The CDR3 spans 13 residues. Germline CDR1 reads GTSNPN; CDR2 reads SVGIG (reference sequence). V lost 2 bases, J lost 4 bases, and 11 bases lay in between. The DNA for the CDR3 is TGTGCCTGGAGTTCAGGGGTGGGCACTGAAGCTTTCTTT. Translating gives CAWSSGVGTEAFF.

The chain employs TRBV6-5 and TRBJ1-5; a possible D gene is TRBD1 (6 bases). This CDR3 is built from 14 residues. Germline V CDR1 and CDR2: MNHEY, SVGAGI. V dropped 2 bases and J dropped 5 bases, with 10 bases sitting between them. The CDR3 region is CASSYLQGHQPQHF. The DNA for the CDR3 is TGTGCCAGCAGTTACCTCCAGGGGCATCAGCCCCAGCATTTT.

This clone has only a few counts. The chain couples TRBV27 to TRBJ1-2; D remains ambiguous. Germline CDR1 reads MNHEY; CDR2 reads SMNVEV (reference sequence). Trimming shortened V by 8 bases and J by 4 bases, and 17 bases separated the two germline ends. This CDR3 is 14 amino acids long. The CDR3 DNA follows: TGTGCCAGCTCCATAGGGAGGACCTCCTATGGCTACACCTTC. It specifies CASSIGRTSYGYTF.

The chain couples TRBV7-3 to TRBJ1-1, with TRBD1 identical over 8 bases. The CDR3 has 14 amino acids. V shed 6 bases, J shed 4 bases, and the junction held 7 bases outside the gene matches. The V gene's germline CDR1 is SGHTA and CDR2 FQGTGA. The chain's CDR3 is CASRPRDRITEAFF. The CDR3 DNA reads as TGTGCCAGCAGGCCCCGGGACAGGATCACTGAAGCTTTCTTT. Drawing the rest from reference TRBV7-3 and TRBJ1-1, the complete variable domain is GAGVSQTPSNKVTEKGKYVELRCDPISGHTALYWYRQSLGQGPEFLIYFQGTGAADDSGLPNDRFFAVRPEGSVSTLKIQRTERGDSAVYLCASRPRDRITEAFFGQGTRLTVV.

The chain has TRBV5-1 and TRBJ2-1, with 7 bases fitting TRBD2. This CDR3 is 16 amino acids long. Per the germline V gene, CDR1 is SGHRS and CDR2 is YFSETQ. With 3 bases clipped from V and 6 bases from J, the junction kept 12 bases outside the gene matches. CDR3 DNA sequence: TGCGCCAGCAGCTCCCCCCCCGCAGCGGGATTCAATGAGCAGTTCTTC. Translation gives CASSSPPAAGFNEQFF.

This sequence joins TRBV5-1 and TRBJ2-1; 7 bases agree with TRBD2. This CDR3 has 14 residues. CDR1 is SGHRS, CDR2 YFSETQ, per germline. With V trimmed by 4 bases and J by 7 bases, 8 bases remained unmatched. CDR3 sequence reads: CASSQPSGWNEQFF. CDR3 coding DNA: TGCGCCAGCAGCCAACCTAGCGGTTGGAATGAGCAGTTCTTC. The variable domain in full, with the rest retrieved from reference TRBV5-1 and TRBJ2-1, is KAGVTQTPRYLIKTRGQQVTLSCSPISGHRSVSWYQQTPGQGLQFLFEYFSETQRNKGNFPGRFSGRQFSNSRSEMNVSTLELGDSALYLCASSQPSGWNEQFFGPGTRLTVL.

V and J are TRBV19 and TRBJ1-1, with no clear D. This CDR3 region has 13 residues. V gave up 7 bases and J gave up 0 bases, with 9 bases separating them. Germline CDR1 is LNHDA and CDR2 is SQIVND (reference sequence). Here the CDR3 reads CASNSDLNTEAFF. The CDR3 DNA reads TGTGCCAGTAATTCGGACTTGAACACTGAAGCTTTCTTT. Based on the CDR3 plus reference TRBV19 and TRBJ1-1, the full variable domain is DGGITQSPKYLFRKEGQNVTLSCEQNLNHDAMYWYRQDPGQGLRLIYYSQIVNDFQKGDIAEGYSVSREKKESFPLTVTSAQKNPTAFYLCASNSDLNTEAFFGQGTRLTVV.

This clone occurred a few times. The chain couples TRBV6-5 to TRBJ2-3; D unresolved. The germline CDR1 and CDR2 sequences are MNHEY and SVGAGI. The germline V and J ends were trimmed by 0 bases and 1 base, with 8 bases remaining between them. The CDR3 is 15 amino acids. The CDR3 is CASSYSNGGTDTQYF. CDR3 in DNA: TGTGCCAGCAGTTACTCGAATGGAGGCACAGATACGCAGTATTTT.

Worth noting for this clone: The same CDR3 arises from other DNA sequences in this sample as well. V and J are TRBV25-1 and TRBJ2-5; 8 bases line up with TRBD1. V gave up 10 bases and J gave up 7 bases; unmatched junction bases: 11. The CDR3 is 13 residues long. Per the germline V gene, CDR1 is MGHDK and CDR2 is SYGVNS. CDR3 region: CATLQGGSVTQYF. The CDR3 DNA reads TGTGCCACCTTACAGGGGGGATCGGTGACCCAGTACTTC.

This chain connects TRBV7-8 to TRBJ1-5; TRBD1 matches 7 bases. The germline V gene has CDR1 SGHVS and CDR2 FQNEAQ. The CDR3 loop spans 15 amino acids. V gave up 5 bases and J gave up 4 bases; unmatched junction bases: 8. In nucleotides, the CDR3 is TGTGCCAGCAGCCTCCACGGGACAGTTAATCAGCCCCAGCATTTT. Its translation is CASSLHGTVNQPQHF.

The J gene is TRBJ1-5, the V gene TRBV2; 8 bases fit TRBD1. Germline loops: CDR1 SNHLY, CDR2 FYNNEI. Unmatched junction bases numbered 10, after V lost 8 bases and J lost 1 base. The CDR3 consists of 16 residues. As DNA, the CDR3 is TGTGCCAGCTCCCGACAGGGGAGGGTGAGCAATCAGCCCCAGCATTTT. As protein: CASSRQGRVSNQPQHF.

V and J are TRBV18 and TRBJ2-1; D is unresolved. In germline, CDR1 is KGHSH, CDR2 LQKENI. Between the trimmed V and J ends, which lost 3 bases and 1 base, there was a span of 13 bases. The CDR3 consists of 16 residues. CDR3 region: CASSPNDPRSYNEQFF. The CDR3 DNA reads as TGTGCCAGCTCACCCAACGACCCGCGGTCCTACAATGAGCAGTTCTTC.

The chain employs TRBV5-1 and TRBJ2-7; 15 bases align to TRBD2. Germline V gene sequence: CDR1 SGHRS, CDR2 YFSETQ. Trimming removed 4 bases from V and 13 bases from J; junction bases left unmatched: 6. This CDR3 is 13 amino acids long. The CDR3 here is CASSAWTSGGAYF. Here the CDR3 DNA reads TGCGCCAGCAGCGCCTGGACTAGCGGGGGGGCTTACTTC.

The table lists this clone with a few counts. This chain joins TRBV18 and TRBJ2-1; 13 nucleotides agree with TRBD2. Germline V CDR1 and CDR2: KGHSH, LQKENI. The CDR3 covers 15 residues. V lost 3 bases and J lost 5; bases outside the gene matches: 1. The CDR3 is CASSPGTSGNNEQFF. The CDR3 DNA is TGTGCCAGCTCACCCGGGACTAGCGGGAACAATGAGCAGTTCTTC.

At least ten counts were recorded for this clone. CDR3 residues: CASRGTSVEQYF. The CDR3 DNA reads as TGCGCCAGCAGAGGGACTAGCGTAGAGCAGTATTTT. The rearrangement uses TRBV23-1 and TRBJ2-3; the match to TRBD2 covers 10 bases. TRBV23-1 is an open reading frame whose function is uncertain. Losses at the gene ends were 6 bases for V and 11 bases for J; bases not matched to a gene: 5. The CDR3 sequence is 12 residues long.

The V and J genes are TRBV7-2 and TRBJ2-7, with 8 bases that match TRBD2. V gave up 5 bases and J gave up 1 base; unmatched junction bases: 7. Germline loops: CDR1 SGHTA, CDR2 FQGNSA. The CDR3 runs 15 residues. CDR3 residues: CASSPGLALSYEQYF. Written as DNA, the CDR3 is TGTGCCAGCAGCCCCGGACTAGCTCTATCCTACGAGCAGTACTTC.

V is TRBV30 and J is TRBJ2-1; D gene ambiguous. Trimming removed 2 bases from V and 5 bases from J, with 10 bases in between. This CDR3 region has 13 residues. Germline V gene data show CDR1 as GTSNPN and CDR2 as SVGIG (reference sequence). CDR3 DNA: TGTGCCTGGAGTTATAGACACAACAATGAGCAGTTCTTC. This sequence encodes CAWSYRHNNEQFF.

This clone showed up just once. The CDR3 reads CASSLGVMNTEAFF. CDR3 bases: TGTGCCAGCTCTCTCGGGGTAATGAACACTGAAGCTTTCTTT. V gene TRBV18 combines with J gene TRBJ1-1; unclear D gene. The CDR3 sequence is 14 residues long. CDR1 and CDR2 (germline): KGHSH, LQKENI. V was shortened by 6 bases and J by 0 bases, with 11 bases between the two germline ends.

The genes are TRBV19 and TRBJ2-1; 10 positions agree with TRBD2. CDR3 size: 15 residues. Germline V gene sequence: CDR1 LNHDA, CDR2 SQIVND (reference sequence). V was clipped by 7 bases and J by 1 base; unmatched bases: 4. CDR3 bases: TGTGCCAGTACCTCTAGCGGGAGATCCTACAATGAGCAGTTCTTC. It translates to CASTSSGRSYNEQFF.

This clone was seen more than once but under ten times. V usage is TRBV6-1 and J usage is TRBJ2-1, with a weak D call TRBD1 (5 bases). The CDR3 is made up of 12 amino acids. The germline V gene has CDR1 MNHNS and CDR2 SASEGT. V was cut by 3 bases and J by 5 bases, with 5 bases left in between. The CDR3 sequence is CASSDRDNEQFF. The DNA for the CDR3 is TGTGCCAGCAGTGACAGGGACAATGAGCAGTTCTTC.

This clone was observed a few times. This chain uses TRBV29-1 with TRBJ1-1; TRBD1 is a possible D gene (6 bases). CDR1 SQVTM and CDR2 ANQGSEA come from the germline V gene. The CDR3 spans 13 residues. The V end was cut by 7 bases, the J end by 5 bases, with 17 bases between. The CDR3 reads CSAEGGLGTEAFF. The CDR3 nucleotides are TGCAGCGCGGAGGGGGGGCTAGGGACTGAAGCTTTCTTT.